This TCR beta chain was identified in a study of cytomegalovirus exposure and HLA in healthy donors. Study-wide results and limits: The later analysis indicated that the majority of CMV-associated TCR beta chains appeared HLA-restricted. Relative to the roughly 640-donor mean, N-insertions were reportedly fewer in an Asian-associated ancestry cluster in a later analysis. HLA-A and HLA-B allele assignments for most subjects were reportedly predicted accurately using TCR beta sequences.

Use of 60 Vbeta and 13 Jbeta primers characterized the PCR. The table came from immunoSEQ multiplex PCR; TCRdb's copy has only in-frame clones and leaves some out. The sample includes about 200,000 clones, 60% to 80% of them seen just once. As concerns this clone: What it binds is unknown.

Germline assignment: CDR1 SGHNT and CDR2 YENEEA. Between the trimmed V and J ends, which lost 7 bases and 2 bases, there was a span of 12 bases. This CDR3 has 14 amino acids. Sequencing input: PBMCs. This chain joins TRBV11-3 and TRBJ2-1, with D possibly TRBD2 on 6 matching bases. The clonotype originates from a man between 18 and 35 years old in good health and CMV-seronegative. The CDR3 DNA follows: TGTGCCAGCACCAAGGGGACTGCCTACAATGAGCAGTTCTTC. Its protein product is CASTKGTAYNEQFF.